The next 25 T cell receptor beta chains were all read from a single sample in a study of blood T cells in healthy people across ages (dated by TCRdb to the mid-2010s). The library was built by means of 5' RACE. Sequencing was performed on an Illumina HiSeq 2500. The second PCR ran for about 6 to 11 cycles and used a J-beta primer mix along with a sample-barcoded 5' primer. The raw public data were reprocessed by TCRdb itself: fastp quality trimming at Q25, MiXCR clonotype calling, in-frame beta chains only. Identical CDR3 proteins give one entry, which carries the most common genes and DNA. For this sample there are around 820,000 distinct CDR3 sequences; around 25% appear just once. Together, the top ten hold 3% to 4% of the sample. The sample also formed part of further work on T cells of mothers and their children.

Source material: blood. These TCRs come from a boy aged 5-17 years in good health.

The rearrangement links TRBV10-3 to TRBJ1-5; D unclear. CDR1 and CDR2 from the germline V gene are ENHRY and SYGVKD. V shed 6 bases and J shed 0 bases, with 9 bases lying between them. The CDR3 contains 14 residues. CDR3 sequence: CAISQDYSNQPQHF. CDR3 DNA: TGTGCCATCAGCCAGGATTATAGCAATCAGCCCCAGCATTTT.

This clonotype was seen more than once but under ten times. This chain connects TRBV27 to TRBJ2-7; the D is unclear. Germline V gene data show CDR1 as MNHEY and CDR2 as SMNVEV (reference sequence). The CDR3 loop spans 14 amino acids. Trimming took off 3 bases at V and 0 bases at J, with 9 bases between the two ends. The DNA of the CDR3 is TGTGCCAGCAGTTTTTCCTCAAGCTCCTACGAGCAGTACTTC. The encoded protein is CASSFSSSSYEQYF.

In its sample, this clonotype was seen a few times. This chain joins TRBV7-9 and TRBJ1-2, with D possibly being TRBD1 (5 bases). V gave up 5 bases and J gave up 4 bases, with 17 bases separating them. The CDR3 is made up of 15 amino acids. CDR1 SEHNR and CDR2 FQNEAQ come from the germline V gene (reference sequence). The CDR3 DNA is TGTGCCAGCAGCCTTTCGGCGGGGCCGCTCTATGGCTACACCTTC. Protein product: CASSLSAGPLYGYTF.

About this clonotype itself: No conserved phenylalanine or tryptophan ends this CDR3, so it is likely a read error. The V and J genes are TRBV7-9 and TRBJ2-1; weak D call: TRBD2 (5 bases). The DNA matches TRBJ2-7 better at its end, which makes the J call doubtful. This CDR3 has 13 residues. Germline-derived CDR1 and CDR2 are SEHNR and FQNEAQ (reference sequence). DNA of the CDR3: TGTGCCAGCAGCTTAGAGCCGGGATACGAGCAGTACCTC. It yields the protein CASSLEPGYEQYL.

This clonotype was seen only a few times. Because it lacks the conserved phenylalanine or tryptophan at the end, this CDR3 is likely a read error. DNA of the CDR3: TGTGCCATCAGTGAGGGAACCGTAGCTTTCCTT. Translating it yields CAISEGTVAFL. V gene TRBV10-3 combines with J gene TRBJ1-1; D is unclear. The CDR3 covers 11 residues. Trimming shortened V by 2 bases and J by 10 bases, and 8 bases separated the two germline ends. Per germline, CDR1 ENHRY and CDR2 SYGVKD.

This clonotype has just a few counts. This chain connects TRBV4-1 to TRBJ2-7, with D unresolved. Trimming removed 3 bases at V and 0 bases at J, with 18 bases between. The germline V gene has CDR1 MGHRA and CDR2 YSYEKL. The CDR3 is made up of 17 amino acids. The CDR3 nucleotides read TGCGCCAGCAGCCACCTGGCGCGAAGAGGCCTCTCCTACGAGCAGTACTTC. It is translated as CASSHLARRGLSYEQYF.

This clonotype was observed a few times. The chain has TRBV6-5 and TRBJ1-1; TRBD1 matches 9 bases. CDR1 is MNHEY and CDR2 is SVGAGI in the germline V gene. The CDR3 length is 16 residues. V was pared by 0 bases and J by 5 bases, with 7 bases of the junction left unmatched. The CDR3 reads CASSYSLTGGKTEAFF. The CDR3 bases are TGTGCCAGCAGTTACTCCCTGACAGGGGGGAAGACTGAAGCTTTCTTT.

This clonotype has more than one count but fewer than ten. This sequence joins TRBV18 and TRBJ2-7; D might be TRBD1 or TRBD2, each matching 5 bases. The germline V and J ends were trimmed by 4 bases and 2 bases, with 9 bases remaining between them. Germline V gene lookup returns CDR1 KGHSH and CDR2 LQKENI. The CDR3 is 13 amino acids. Here the CDR3 reads CASSRDGAYEQYF. As DNA, the CDR3 is TGTGCCAGCTCACGGGACGGAGCCTACGAGCAGTACTTC.

This clonotype was picked up a small number of times. This may arise from a read error, as a much more abundant clone is one base away. CDR3 protein: CGTSRDQGPYEQYF. In nucleotides, the CDR3 is TGTGGCACCAGCAGAGATCAGGGTCCCTACGAGCAGTACTTC. The chain links TRBV15 to TRBJ2-7, with D perhaps matching TRBD1 (5 bases). The CDR3 has 14 residues. Per germline, CDR1 LNHNV and CDR2 YYDKDF (reference sequence).

This clonotype was detected many times. In DNA form, the CDR3 reads TGTGCCAGCAGCAACAGAGCCCATGGGGATTCACCCCTCCACTTT. Amino acid sequence: CASSNRAHGDSPLHF. This chain connects TRBV9 to TRBJ1-6; unclear D gene. Germline CDR1 SGDLS, CDR2 YYNGEE. Trimming stripped 4 bases from V and 8 bases from J, with 16 bases between. CDR3 size: 15 residues.

This clonotype appeared a few times. This rearrangement joins TRBV28 to TRBJ2-5; 12 positions match TRBD2. Per germline, CDR1 MDHEN and CDR2 SYDVKM. Losses at the gene ends were 6 bases for V and 5 bases for J; bases not matched to a gene: 7. The CDR3 contains 15 residues. CDR3 nucleotide sequence: TGTGCCAGCAGCCCTAGCGGGAGGGAGGAGGAGACCCAGTACTTC. Amino acids: CASSPSGREEETQYF.

The V gene is TRBV7-9, the J gene TRBJ1-1; possible D gene TRBD1, 5 bases. Germline assignment: CDR1 SEHNR and CDR2 FQNEAQ (reference sequence). Deletions cut 5 bases from V and 4 bases from J, with 20 bases between. The CDR3 length is 16 residues. This chain's CDR3 is CASSPQGAEEVTEAFF. For the CDR3, the DNA is TGTGCCAGCAGCCCCCAGGGAGCGGAGGAGGTCACTGAAGCTTTCTTT.

This chain connects TRBV29-1 to TRBJ1-1; TRBD1 matches 7 bases. Germline V gene data show CDR1 as SQVTM and CDR2 as ANQGSEA. This CDR3 contains 13 residues. J gave up 1 base and V 6 bases, and 5 bases lay outside the gene matches. The DNA for the CDR3 is TGCAGCGTAGGGACAGAGGAGAACACTGAAGCTTTCTTT. It yields the protein CSVGTEENTEAFF.

This chain links TRBV11-1 with TRBJ2-2; TRBD1 matches at 10 bases. The germline V gene has CDR1 SGHAT and CDR2 FQDESV (reference sequence). The CDR3 contains 16 residues. V lost 5 bases, J lost 2 bases, and 5 bases stayed unmatched. The CDR3 region is CASSLGTGVNTGELFF. The CDR3 DNA sequence: TGTGCCAGCAGCCTGGGGACAGGGGTTAACACCGGGGAGCTGTTTTTT.

This chain connects TRBV4-1 to TRBJ1-6, with 9 bases that match TRBD1. This CDR3 is built from 15 residues. Trimming at V came to 5 bases and at J to 3 bases, leaving 2 bases not matched to a gene. CDR1 is MGHRA and CDR2 is YSYEKL in the germline V gene. This CDR3 is CASSTDRGYNSPLHF. In DNA, the CDR3 is TGCGCCAGCAGCACGGACAGGGGCTATAATTCACCCCTCCACTTT.

The chain has TRBV7-3 and TRBJ2-5; D gene uncertain. V lost 5 bases and J 5 bases, leaving 12 bases between the germline ends. The CDR3 consists of 13 residues. The germline gives CDR1 SGHTA, CDR2 FQGTGA. The CDR3 coding sequence is TGTGCCAGCAGCCCCGGGCAGGCGGAGACCCAGTACTTC. Translated: CASSPGQAETQYF.

The chain couples TRBV7-9 to TRBJ2-5; D gene unclear. Matching the DNA end better, TRBJ2-1 makes the J call doubtful. The CDR3 length is 13 residues. Germline V CDR1 and CDR2: SEHNR, FQNEAQ (reference sequence). The CDR3 DNA reads TGTGCCAGCAGCTTATTACCATTGGATGAGCAGTTCTTC. It yields the protein CASSLLPLDEQFF.

This clonotype was counted only a few times. The chain is built from TRBV18 and TRBJ1-4, with D possibly being TRBD1 (5 bases). Trimming left V 1 base short and J 7 bases short, with 16 bases between. This CDR3 has 16 residues. The V gene's germline CDR1 is KGHSH and CDR2 LQKENI. The CDR3 reads CASSPLATDFGEKLFF. CDR3 sequence (DNA): TGTGCCAGCTCACCACTTGCGACAGACTTTGGTGAAAAACTGTTTTTT.

The chain employs TRBV7-8 and TRBJ2-7; 11 bases are a match to TRBD2. This CDR3 has 16 residues. Unmatched junction bases numbered 6, after V lost 5 bases and J lost 0 bases. Looked up from germline, CDR1 is SGHVS and CDR2 is FQNEAQ. CDR3 protein: CASSKVGLADSYEQYF. Written as DNA, the CDR3 is TGTGCCAGCAGCAAAGTGGGACTAGCGGACTCCTACGAGCAGTACTTC.

The V gene is TRBV3-1, the J gene TRBJ2-6, with D possibly called TRBD1 or TRBD2 (5 bases each). Trimming took 1 base from V and 0 from J, leaving 13 bases between them. CDR1 and CDR2 from the germline V gene are LGHDT and YNNKEL (reference sequence). This CDR3 has 18 amino acids. CDR3 protein: CASSQVRDDLSGANVLTF. For the CDR3, the DNA is TGTGCCAGCAGCCAAGTCCGGGACGACCTCTCTGGGGCCAACGTCCTGACTTTC. Looking up the rest from reference TRBV3-1 and TRBJ2-6 gives the full variable domain: DTAVSQTPKYLVTQMGNDKSIKCEQNLGHDTMYWYKQDSKKFLKIMFSYNNKELIINETVPNRFSPKSPDKAHLNLHINSLELGDSAVYFCASSQVRDDLSGANVLTFGAGSRLTVL.

The rearrangement links TRBV27 to TRBJ2-1; either TRBD1 or TRBD2 may supply D (6 bases each). In germline, CDR1 is MNHEY, CDR2 SMNVEV (reference sequence). Trimming removed 2 bases from V and 6 bases from J, with 17 bases in between. The length of the CDR3 is 16 residues. CDR3 amino acids: CASSLRGGTLGNEQFF. The CDR3 nucleotides are TGTGCCAGCAGTTTACGGGGCGGGACATTGGGCAATGAGCAGTTCTTC.

The J gene is TRBJ1-2, the V gene TRBV28; 7 nucleotides match TRBD1. Germline loops: CDR1 MDHEN, CDR2 SYDVKM. Germline trimming cut 5 bases from V and 7 bases from J; bases unmatched to any gene: 10. The CDR3 has 14 residues. The DNA of the CDR3 is TGTGCCAGCAGTGACAGGGTCTTGGGTCTTGGCTACACCTTC. Translating gives CASSDRVLGLGYTF.

The table lists this clonotype with a few counts. This chain joins TRBV7-9 and TRBJ1-2, with a possible D match to TRBD1 (5 bases). This CDR3 contains 12 residues. V lost 6 bases to trimming and J lost 8 bases, with 13 bases between them. The germline V gene encodes CDR1 SEHNR and CDR2 FQNEAQ (reference sequence). The CDR3 region is CASRTMGDGYTF. The CDR3 DNA sequence: TGTGCCAGCAGGACGATGGGGGACGGCTACACCTTC.

V and J are TRBV20-1 and TRBJ2-7, with D perhaps matching TRBD1 (6 bases). V lost 6 bases, J lost 4 bases, and 16 bases lay in between. This CDR3 has 13 amino acids. Looked up from germline, CDR1 is DFQATT and CDR2 is SNEGSKA (reference sequence). The CDR3 loop reads CSAPRQGLYEQYF. The CDR3, as DNA: TGCAGTGCCCCGCGGCAGGGGTTATACGAGCAGTACTTC.

The CDR3 reads CSGLEGSNYGYTF. The DNA of the CDR3 is TGCAGTGGGCTGGAGGGCTCTAACTATGGCTACACCTTC. This chain joins TRBV20-1 and TRBJ1-2; D is unclear. In germline, CDR1 is DFQATT, CDR2 SNEGSKA (reference sequence). CDR3 length equals 13 residues. Trimming left V 7 bases short and J 0 bases short, with 12 bases between.